This T cell receptor beta chain is from a study of T cell clones after liver transplantation. Details on this clone: Its target is unknown.

Study-wide results and limits: In 5 of 8 subjects, circulating graft-donor-reactive CD4 TCRbeta sequences fell significantly after transplant.

Profiled with immunoSEQ multiplex PCR; TCRdb holds only in-frame clones, not every one. Altogether about 76,000 clones are present, approximately 87% being singletons, with the ten largest covering roughly 2.8%. The CDR3 runs 13 residues. The V gene lost 6 bases and the J gene lost 4 bases, with 12 bases spanning the gap. Looked up from germline, CDR1 is MNHNS and CDR2 is SASEGT. The specimen was CD4+ T cells from blood, collected at the 22-month timepoint. The TCR was taken from a human patient who received a liver transplant. A subset of T cells may come from the graft donor. The chain couples TRBV6-1 to TRBJ1-2; D is uncertain. The CDR3 loop is CASRQLDRYGYTF. The CDR3 region has the DNA TGTGCCAGCAGGCAGTTGGACCGCTATGGCTACACCTTC.